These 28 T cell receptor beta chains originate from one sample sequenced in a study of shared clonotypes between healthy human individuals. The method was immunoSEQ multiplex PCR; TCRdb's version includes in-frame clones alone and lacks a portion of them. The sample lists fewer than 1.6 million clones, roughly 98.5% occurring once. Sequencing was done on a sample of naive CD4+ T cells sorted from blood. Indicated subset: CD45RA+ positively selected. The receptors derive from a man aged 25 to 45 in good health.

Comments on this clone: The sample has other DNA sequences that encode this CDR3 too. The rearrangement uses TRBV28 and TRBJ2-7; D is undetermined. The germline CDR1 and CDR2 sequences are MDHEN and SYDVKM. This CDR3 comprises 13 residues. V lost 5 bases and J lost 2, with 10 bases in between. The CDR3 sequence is CASSLASPYEQYF. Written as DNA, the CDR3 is TGTGCCAGCAGTCTTGCCTCCCCCTACGAGCAGTACTTC.

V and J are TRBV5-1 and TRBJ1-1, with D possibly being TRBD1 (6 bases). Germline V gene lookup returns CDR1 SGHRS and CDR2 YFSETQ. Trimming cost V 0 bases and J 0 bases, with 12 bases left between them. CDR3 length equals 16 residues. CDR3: CASSLATGPLNTEAFF. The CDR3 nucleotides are TGCGCCAGCAGCTTGGCCACAGGGCCTTTGAACACTGAAGCTTTCTTT.

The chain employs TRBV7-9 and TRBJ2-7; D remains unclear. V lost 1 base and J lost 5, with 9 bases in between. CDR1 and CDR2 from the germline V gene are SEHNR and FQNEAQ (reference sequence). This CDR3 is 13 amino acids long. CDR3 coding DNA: TGTGCCAGCAGCTTAGTCTTAGACCACGAGCAGTACTTC. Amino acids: CASSLVLDHEQYF.

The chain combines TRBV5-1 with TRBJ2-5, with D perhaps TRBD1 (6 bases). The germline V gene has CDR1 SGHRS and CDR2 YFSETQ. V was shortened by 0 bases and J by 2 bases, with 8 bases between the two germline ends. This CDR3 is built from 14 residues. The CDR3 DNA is TGCGCCAGCAGCTTGGGGACAGAGCAAGAGACCCAGTACTTC. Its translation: CASSLGTEQETQYF.

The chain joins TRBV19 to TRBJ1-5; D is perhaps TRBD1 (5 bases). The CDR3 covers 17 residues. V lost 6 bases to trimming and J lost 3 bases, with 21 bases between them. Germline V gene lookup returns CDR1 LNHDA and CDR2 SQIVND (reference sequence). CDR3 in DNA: TGTGCCAGTAGCGCAGTAGCTTCGATAGGGGACAATCAGCCCCAGCATTTT. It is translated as CASSAVASIGDNQPQHF.

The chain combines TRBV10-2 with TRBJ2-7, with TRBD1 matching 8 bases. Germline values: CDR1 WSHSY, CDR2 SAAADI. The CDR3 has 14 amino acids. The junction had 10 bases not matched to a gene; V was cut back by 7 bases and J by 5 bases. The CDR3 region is CASINDRGLNEQYF. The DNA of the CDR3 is TGCGCCAGCATTAACGACAGGGGTCTGAACGAGCAGTACTTC.

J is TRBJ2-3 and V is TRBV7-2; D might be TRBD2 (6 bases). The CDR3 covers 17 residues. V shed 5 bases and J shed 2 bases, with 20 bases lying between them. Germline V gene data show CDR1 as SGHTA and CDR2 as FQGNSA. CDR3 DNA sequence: TGTGCCAGCAGCCCAAGGGGCGCGGGGAGGACCACAGATACGCAGTATTTT. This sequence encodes CASSPRGAGRTTDTQYF.

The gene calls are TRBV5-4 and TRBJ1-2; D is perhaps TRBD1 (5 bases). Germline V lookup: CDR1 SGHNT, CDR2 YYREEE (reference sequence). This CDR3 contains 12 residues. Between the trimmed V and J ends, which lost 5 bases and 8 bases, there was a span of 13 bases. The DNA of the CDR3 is TGTGCCAGCAGGGGGACGTACGGGGGCTACACCTTC. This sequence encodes CASRGTYGGYTF.

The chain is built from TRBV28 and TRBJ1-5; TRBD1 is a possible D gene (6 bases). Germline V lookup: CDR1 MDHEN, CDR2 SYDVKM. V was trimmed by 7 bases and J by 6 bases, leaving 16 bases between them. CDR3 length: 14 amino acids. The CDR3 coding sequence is TGTGCCAGCAAAGGTACAGGGCAGGGTCAGCCCCAGCATTTT. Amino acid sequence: CASKGTGQGQPQHF.

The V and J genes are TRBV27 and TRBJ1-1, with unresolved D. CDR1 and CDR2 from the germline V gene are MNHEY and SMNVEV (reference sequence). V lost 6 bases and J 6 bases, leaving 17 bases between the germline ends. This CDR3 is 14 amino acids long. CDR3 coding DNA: TGTGCCAGCAGAAAACACGAGCCACATGCTGAAGCTTTCTTT. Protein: CASRKHEPHAEAFF.

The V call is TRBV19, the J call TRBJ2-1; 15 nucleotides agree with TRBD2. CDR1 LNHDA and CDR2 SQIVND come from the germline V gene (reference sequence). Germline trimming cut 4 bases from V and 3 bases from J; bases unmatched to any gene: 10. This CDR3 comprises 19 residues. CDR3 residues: CASSTSTPGLAGGYNEQFF. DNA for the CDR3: TGTGCCAGTAGTACTTCCACCCCGGGACTAGCGGGAGGCTACAATGAGCAGTTCTTC.

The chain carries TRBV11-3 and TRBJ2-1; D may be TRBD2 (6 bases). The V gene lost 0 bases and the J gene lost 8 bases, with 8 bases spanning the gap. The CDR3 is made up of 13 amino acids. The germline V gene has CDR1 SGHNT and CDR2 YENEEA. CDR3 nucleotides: TGTGCCAGCAGCTTAGACGGGGGACATGAGCAGTTCTTC. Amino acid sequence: CASSLDGGHEQFF.

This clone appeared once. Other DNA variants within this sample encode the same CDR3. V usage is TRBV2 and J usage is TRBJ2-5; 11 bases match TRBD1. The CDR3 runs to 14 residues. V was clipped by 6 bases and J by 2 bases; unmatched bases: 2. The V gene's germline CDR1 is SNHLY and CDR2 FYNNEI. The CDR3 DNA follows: TGTGCCAGCAGCCGGGACAGGGGGCAAGAGACCCAGTACTTC. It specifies CASSRDRGQETQYF.

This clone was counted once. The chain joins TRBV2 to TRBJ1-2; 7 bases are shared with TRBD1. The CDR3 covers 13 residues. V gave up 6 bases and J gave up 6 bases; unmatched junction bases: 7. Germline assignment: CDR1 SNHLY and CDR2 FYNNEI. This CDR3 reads CASSTGTENGYTF. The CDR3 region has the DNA TGTGCCAGCAGCACCGGGACAGAGAATGGCTACACCTTC.

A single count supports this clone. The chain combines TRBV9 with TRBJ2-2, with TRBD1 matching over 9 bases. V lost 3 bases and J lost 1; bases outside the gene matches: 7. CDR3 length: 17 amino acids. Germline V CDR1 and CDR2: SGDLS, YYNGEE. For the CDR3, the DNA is TGTGCCAGCAGCGCCCGGACAGGGGTCATGAACACCGGGGAGCTGTTTTTT. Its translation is CASSARTGVMNTGELFF.

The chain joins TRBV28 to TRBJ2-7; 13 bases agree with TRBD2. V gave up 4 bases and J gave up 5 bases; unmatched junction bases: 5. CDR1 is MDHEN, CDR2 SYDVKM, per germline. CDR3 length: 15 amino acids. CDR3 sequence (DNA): TGTGCCAGCAGTTCCCGCGGACTAGCGGGAGACGAGCAGTACTTC. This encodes CASSSRGLAGDEQYF.

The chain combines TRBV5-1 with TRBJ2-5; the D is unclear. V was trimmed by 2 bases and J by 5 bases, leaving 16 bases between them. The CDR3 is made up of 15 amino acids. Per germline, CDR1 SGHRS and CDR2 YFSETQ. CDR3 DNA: TGCGCCAGCAGCTTAAGGGAATACCGTGGGGAGACCCAGTACTTC. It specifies CASSLREYRGETQYF.

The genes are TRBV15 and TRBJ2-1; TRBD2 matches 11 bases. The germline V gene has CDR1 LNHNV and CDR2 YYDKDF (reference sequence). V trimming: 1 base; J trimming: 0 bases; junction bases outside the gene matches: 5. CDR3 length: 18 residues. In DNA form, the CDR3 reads TGTGCCACCAGCAGAGGGGGACTAGCGGATTACTCCTACAATGAGCAGTTCTTC. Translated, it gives CATSRGGLADYSYNEQFF.

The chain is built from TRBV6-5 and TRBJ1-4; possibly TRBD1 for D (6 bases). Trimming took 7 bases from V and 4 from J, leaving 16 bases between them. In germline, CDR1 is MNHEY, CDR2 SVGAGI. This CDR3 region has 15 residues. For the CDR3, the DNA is TGTGCCAGCATGGGGGGCTCGACCAGTAATGAAAAACTGTTTTTT. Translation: CASMGGSTSNEKLFF.

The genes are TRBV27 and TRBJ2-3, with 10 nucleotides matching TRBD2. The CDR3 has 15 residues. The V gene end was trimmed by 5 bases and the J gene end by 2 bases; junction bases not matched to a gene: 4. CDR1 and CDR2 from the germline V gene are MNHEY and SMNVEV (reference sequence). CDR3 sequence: CASSKAGGPTDTQYF. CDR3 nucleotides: TGTGCCAGCAGTAAAGCGGGAGGGCCCACAGATACGCAGTATTTT.

The CDR3, as DNA: TGTGCCAGCAGCCAGAGCGGAGGACCCGACTTCTACGAGCAGTACTTC. Its translation is CASSQSGGPDFYEQYF. The V and J genes are TRBV14 and TRBJ2-7; maybe TRBD2 (5 bases). Germline CDR1 reads SGHDN; CDR2 reads FVKESK. Trimming left V 3 bases short and J 3 bases short, with 18 bases between. The CDR3 contains 16 residues.

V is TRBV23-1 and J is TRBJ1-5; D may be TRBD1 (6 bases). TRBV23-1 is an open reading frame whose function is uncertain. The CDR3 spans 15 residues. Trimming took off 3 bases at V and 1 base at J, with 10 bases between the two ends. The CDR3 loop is CASSHRGPSNQPQHF. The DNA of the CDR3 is TGCGCCAGCAGTCACCGGGGGCCCAGCAATCAGCCCCAGCATTTT.

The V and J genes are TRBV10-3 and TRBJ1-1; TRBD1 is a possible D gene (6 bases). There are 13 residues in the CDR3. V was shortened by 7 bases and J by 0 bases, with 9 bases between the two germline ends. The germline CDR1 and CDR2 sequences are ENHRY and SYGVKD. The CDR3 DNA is TGTGCCATCATGGACAGCTTGAACACTGAAGCTTTCTTT. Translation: CAIMDSLNTEAFF.

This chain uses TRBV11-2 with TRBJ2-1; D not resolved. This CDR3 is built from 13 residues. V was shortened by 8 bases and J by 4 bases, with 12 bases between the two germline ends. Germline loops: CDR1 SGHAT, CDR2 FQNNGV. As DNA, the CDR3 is TGTGCCAGCCGGGCGAGGAATTACAATGAGCAGTTCTTC. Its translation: CASRARNYNEQFF.

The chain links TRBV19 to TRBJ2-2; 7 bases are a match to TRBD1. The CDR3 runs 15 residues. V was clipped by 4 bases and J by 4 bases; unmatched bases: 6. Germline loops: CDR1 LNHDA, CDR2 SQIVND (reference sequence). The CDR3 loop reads CASSRTGSSTGELFF. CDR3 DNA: TGTGCCAGTAGTAGGACAGGATCTTCCACCGGGGAGCTGTTTTTT.

CDR3 sequence: CASSREANYGYTF. CDR3 nucleotide sequence: TGTGCCAGCAGTCGAGAAGCTAACTATGGCTACACCTTC. This chain links TRBV2 with TRBJ1-2; D is ambiguous. CDR3 size: 13 residues. CDR1 is SNHLY, CDR2 FYNNEI, per germline. The germline V and J ends were trimmed by 5 bases and 0 bases, with 7 bases remaining between them.

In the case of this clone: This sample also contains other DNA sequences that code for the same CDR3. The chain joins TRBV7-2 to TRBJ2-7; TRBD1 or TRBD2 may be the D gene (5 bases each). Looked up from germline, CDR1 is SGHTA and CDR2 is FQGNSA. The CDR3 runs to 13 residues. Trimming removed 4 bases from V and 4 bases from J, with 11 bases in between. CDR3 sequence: CASSSRDGYEQYF. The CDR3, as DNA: TGTGCCAGCAGCTCCCGGGACGGTTACGAGCAGTACTTC.

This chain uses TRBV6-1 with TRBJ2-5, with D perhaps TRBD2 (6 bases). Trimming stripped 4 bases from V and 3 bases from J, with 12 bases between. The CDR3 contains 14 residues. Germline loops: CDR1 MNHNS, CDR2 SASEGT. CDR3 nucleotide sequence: TGTGCCAGCAGTGGGGGACTCGGGAAAGAGACCCAGTACTTC. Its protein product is CASSGGLGKETQYF.